The 24 T cell receptor beta chains below come from one sample, sequenced in a study of cytomegalovirus exposure and HLA in healthy donors. The primer mix had 60 Vbeta and 13 Jbeta primers. Method: immunoSEQ multiplex PCR; TCRdb's copy keeps in-frame clones and lacks some. The profile covers roughly 130,000 clones, with around 79% appearing a single time and approximately 2.8% taken by the ten largest. Sequencing input: PBMCs. Every receptor here comes from a female donor in good health and CMV-seronegative.

In this sample, this clone turned up once. The rearrangement links TRBV7-2 to TRBJ2-3, with 14 nucleotides matching TRBD2. J was trimmed by 4 bases and V by 1 base; bases with no gene match: 7. Looked up from germline, CDR1 is SGHTA and CDR2 is FQGNSA. CDR3 size: 18 residues. DNA for the CDR3: TGTGCCAGCAGCTTAGAAGGGACTAGCGGGAGTAGCGCAGATACGCAGTATTTT. This sequence encodes CASSLEGTSGSSADTQYF.

V gene TRBV5-1 combines with J gene TRBJ1-5; D is perhaps TRBD1 (5 bases). V was shortened by 4 bases and J by 1 base, with 9 bases between the two germline ends. The CDR3 contains 14 residues. Germline CDR1 and CDR2: SGHRS and YFSETQ. The CDR3, as DNA: TGCGCCAGCAGCCCGGGGGTCAGCAATCAGCCCCAGCATTTT. Translated, it gives CASSPGVSNQPQHF.

This chain connects TRBV4-1 to TRBJ2-7; 9 bases are a match to TRBD1. CDR3 length: 15 amino acids. The V gene end was trimmed by 2 bases and the J gene end by 4 bases; junction bases not matched to a gene: 6. CDR1 is MGHRA and CDR2 is YSYEKL in the germline V gene. DNA for the CDR3: TGCGCCAGCAGCCAACGGGACAGGGAAATTTACGAGCAGTACTTC. This codes for CASSQRDREIYEQYF.

This clone was seen a handful of times. This sequence joins TRBV6-5 and TRBJ2-7, with a possible D match to TRBD2 (5 bases). Trimming took off 0 bases at V and 7 bases at J, with 7 bases between the two ends. Per germline, CDR1 MNHEY and CDR2 SVGAGI. This CDR3 contains 12 residues. This CDR3 is CASSYSRGEQYF. CDR3 nucleotide sequence: TGTGCCAGCAGTTACTCAAGAGGGGAGCAGTACTTC.

This clone was seen a handful of times. The genes are TRBV19 and TRBJ2-7; 9 bases line up with TRBD1. The CDR3 spans 16 residues. The germline V gene has CDR1 LNHDA and CDR2 SQIVND (reference sequence). Trimming removed 6 bases from V and 0 bases from J; junction bases left unmatched: 9. CDR3 sequence: CASSFHAGQGSYEQYF. As DNA, the CDR3 is TGTGCCAGTAGCTTCCACGCGGGACAGGGCTCCTACGAGCAGTACTTC.

The V call is TRBV2, the J call TRBJ2-1; 11 bases fit TRBD2. Germline V gene lookup returns CDR1 SNHLY and CDR2 FYNNEI. The CDR3 spans 15 residues. V lost 7 bases and J lost 6; bases outside the gene matches: 8. CDR3 residues: CASKVGGTSGNEQFF. The CDR3 bases are TGTGCCAGCAAAGTTGGAGGGACTAGCGGCAATGAGCAGTTCTTC.

A few counts support this clone. J is TRBJ2-7 and V is TRBV7-9; D gene uncertain. V lost 4 bases and J 9 bases, leaving 10 bases between the germline ends. Germline V lookup: CDR1 SEHNR, CDR2 FQNEAQ (reference sequence). The CDR3 contains 11 residues. CDR3 nucleotides: TGTGCCAGCAGCTCGCGTACGGGGCAGTACTTC. Its protein product is CASSSRTGQYF.

The chain links TRBV7-6 to TRBJ2-3; 10 nucleotides agree with TRBD2. Looked up from germline, CDR1 is SGHVS and CDR2 is FNYEAQ. Losses at the gene ends were 4 bases for V and 0 bases for J; bases not matched to a gene: 4. This CDR3 comprises 16 residues. Written as DNA, the CDR3 is TGTGCCAGCAGCTCTCTAGCGGGAGCTAGCACAGATACGCAGTATTTT. As protein: CASSSLAGASTDTQYF.

V and J are TRBV4-3 and TRBJ2-3; weak D call: TRBD2 (5 bases). Trimming took 0 bases from V and 6 from J, leaving 10 bases between them. The CDR3 has 14 residues. From germline, CDR1 is LGHNA and CDR2 YSLEER. CDR3 DNA: TGCGCCAGCAGCCAAGAAATGATAGCGGATACGCAGTATTTT. This translates into CASSQEMIADTQYF.

The chain employs TRBV19 and TRBJ1-5; D unclear. Looked up from germline, CDR1 is LNHDA and CDR2 is SQIVND (reference sequence). V lost 9 bases and J lost 3, with 9 bases in between. The CDR3 runs to 12 residues. The CDR3 loop reads CASTDSNQPQHF. CDR3 DNA sequence: TGTGCCAGCACTGACTCCAATCAGCCCCAGCATTTT.

This chain joins TRBV5-1 and TRBJ2-1; TRBD2 agrees at 10 bases. The V segment lost 0 bases and the J segment 4 bases; nucleotides outside the gene matches: 4. The CDR3 is 16 amino acids. The germline gives CDR1 SGHRS, CDR2 YFSETQ. The CDR3 sequence: CASSLEASGSYNEQFF. The CDR3 DNA reads as TGCGCCAGCAGCTTGGAGGCTAGCGGGAGTTACAATGAGCAGTTCTTC. Drawing the rest from reference TRBV5-1 and TRBJ2-1, the complete variable domain is KAGVTQTPRYLIKTRGQQVTLSCSPISGHRSVSWYQQTPGQGLQFLFEYFSETQRNKGNFPGRFSGRQFSNSRSEMNVSTLELGDSALYLCASSLEASGSYNEQFFGPGTRLTVL.

The genes are TRBV4-1 and TRBJ1-3; D unclear. This CDR3 spans 15 amino acids. Trimming removed 0 bases from V and 4 bases from J, with 10 bases in between. Germline CDR1 and CDR2: MGHRA and YSYEKL. The CDR3 loop reads CASSQDEQYGNTIYF. For the CDR3, the DNA is TGCGCCAGCAGCCAAGATGAACAGTACGGAAACACCATATATTTT.

V is TRBV7-9 and J is TRBJ1-1; the D is unclear. V lost 2 bases to trimming and J lost 1 base, with 5 bases between them. The CDR3 extends over 13 amino acids. Germline CDR1 and CDR2: SEHNR and FQNEAQ (reference sequence). CDR3 in DNA: TGTGCCAGCAGCTTATCACAGAACACTGAAGCTTTCTTT. This encodes CASSLSQNTEAFF.

This chain links TRBV7-2 with TRBJ2-3, with D tentatively TRBD2 (6 bases). The V gene lost 1 base and the J gene lost 4 bases, with 12 bases spanning the gap. Germline CDR1 and CDR2: SGHTA and FQGNSA. This CDR3 is built from 15 residues. The CDR3 DNA is TGTGCCAGCAGCTTAGAGGCGGGGAGTTCAGATACGCAGTATTTT. It codes for CASSLEAGSSDTQYF.

This clone was found once. The V and J genes are TRBV5-1 and TRBJ2-2; D is possibly TRBD1 (6 bases). The CDR3 is 16 amino acids. From germline, CDR1 is SGHRS and CDR2 YFSETQ. V was shortened by 3 bases and J by 3 bases, with 15 bases between the two germline ends. The CDR3 region has the DNA TGCGCCAGCAGCTGGACCGGGACACCAGACACCGGGGAGCTGTTTTTT. Its translation: CASSWTGTPDTGELFF.

The J gene is TRBJ1-5, the V gene TRBV15; no clear D. V lost 1 base to trimming and J lost 4 bases, with 8 bases between them. CDR3 length: 14 residues. Germline V lookup: CDR1 LNHNV, CDR2 YYDKDF (reference sequence). As DNA, the CDR3 is TGTGCCACCAGCAGAGTACCGGGAAATCAGCCCCAGCATTTT. It codes for CATSRVPGNQPQHF.

The chain combines TRBV7-2 with TRBJ2-5; D is unresolved. With 5 bases removed from V and 6 bases from J, the gap between germline ends came to 10 bases. The CDR3 contains 12 residues. In germline, CDR1 is SGHTA, CDR2 FQGNSA. The CDR3 region is CASSPLSQTQYF. CDR3 bases: TGTGCCAGCAGCCCCCTCTCCCAGACCCAGTACTTC.

As for this clone: The sample carries other DNA sequences with the same CDR3. The chain links TRBV27 to TRBJ1-1; D gene ambiguous. V gave up 0 bases and J gave up 2 bases, with 4 bases separating them. Germline lookup yields CDR1 MNHEY and CDR2 SMNVEV (reference sequence). The CDR3 has 13 residues. For the CDR3, the DNA is TGTGCCAGCAGTTTATCTAGAAACACTGAAGCTTTCTTT. Amino acid sequence: CASSLSRNTEAFF.

V and J are TRBV7-2 and TRBJ1-5; 8 nucleotides line up with TRBD1. The CDR3 is made up of 15 amino acids. Germline CDR1 reads SGHTA; CDR2 reads FQGNSA. Trimming took 7 bases from V and 4 from J; bases not matched to a gene: 9. The CDR3 reads CASTQGAGSNQPQHF. As DNA, the CDR3 is TGTGCCAGCACTCAGGGGGCAGGGAGTAATCAGCCCCAGCATTTT.

The chain recombines TRBV5-4 with TRBJ1-1, with D perhaps matching TRBD1 (5 bases). The V end was cut by 3 bases, the J end by 3 bases, with 18 bases between. Germline V gene sequence: CDR1 SGHNT, CDR2 YYREEE (reference sequence). This CDR3 region has 16 residues. The CDR3 nucleotides read TGTGCCAGCAGCTCGGGTGGAGGGACCCTCTACACTGAAGCTTTCTTT. It codes for CASSSGGGTLYTEAFF. The full variable domain, in which reference TRBV5-4 and TRBJ1-1 provide the parts outside the CDR3, is ETGVTQSPTHLIKTRGQQVTLRCSSQSGHNTVSWYQQALGQGPQFIFQYYREEENGRGNFPPRFSGLQFPNYSSELNVNALELDDSALYLCASSSGGGTLYTEAFFGQGTRLTVV.

This clone was observed a handful of times. The chain couples TRBV6-1 to TRBJ2-7; 10 bases match TRBD2. The CDR3 has 14 residues. V lost 4 bases, J lost 3 bases, and 3 bases stayed unmatched. Germline values: CDR1 MNHNS, CDR2 SASEGT. CDR3 nucleotide sequence: TGTGCCAGCAGTGTGGGACTAGCGTACTACGAGCAGTACTTC. Translating gives CASSVGLAYYEQYF.

The chain uses TRBV4-1 and TRBJ1-6; no definite D call. The V gene lost 4 bases and the J gene lost 4 bases, with 8 bases spanning the gap. Germline-derived CDR1 and CDR2 are MGHRA and YSYEKL. The CDR3 loop spans 14 amino acids. The DNA for the CDR3 is TGCGCCAGCAGCCTGACACCTTATAATTCACCCCTCCACTTT. It encodes CASSLTPYNSPLHF.

V and J are TRBV5-1 and TRBJ1-2; 11 bases align to TRBD1. The length of the CDR3 is 15 residues. Germline-derived CDR1 and CDR2 are SGHRS and YFSETQ. The V gene end was trimmed by 3 bases and the J gene end by 3 bases; junction bases not matched to a gene: 4. CDR3 amino acids: CASSSPGQGDYGYTF. The DNA for the CDR3 is TGCGCCAGCAGCTCACCGGGACAGGGGGACTATGGCTACACCTTC.

The V gene is TRBV18, the J gene TRBJ1-2, with D perhaps matching TRBD1 (6 bases). Germline CDR1 KGHSH, CDR2 LQKENI. Trimming shortened V by 3 bases and J by 8 bases, and 13 bases separated the two germline ends. This CDR3 is built from 13 residues. CDR3 coding DNA: TGTGCCAGCTCACCGTCAGGGGTTCGCGGCTACACCTTC. This translates into CASSPSGVRGYTF.